The 7 T cell receptor beta chains below were found in one sample sequenced in a study of identical twins (TCRdb year 2016). The library was obtained by 5' RACE. The sequencing machine was an Illumina HiSeq 2000. Clones were called with MiXCR by TCRdb after fastp trimmed the public reads at Q25, and only in-frame beta chains were retained. Each record represents a unique CDR3 protein, reported with the most common genes and DNA among its rows. This sample is represented by roughly 200,000 distinct CDR3 sequences; 15% of them were singletons. The ten largest account for around two fifths of the sample. The same data also went into a second study, on T cells expressing NK-cell markers.

The sequenced material came from CD8+ T cells sorted from blood. These receptors all come from a woman aged 18-30 years in good health.

J is TRBJ2-7 and V is TRBV6-1; tentative D call: TRBD1 (6 bases). V was cut by 6 bases and J by 3 bases, with 15 bases left in between. The CDR3 contains 14 residues. Germline values: CDR1 MNHNS, CDR2 SASEGT. The DNA of the CDR3 is TGTGCCAGCAGAGCCAGGGGTCTCCTCTACGAGCAGTACTTC. The encoded protein is CASRARGLLYEQYF.

This clonotype has just a few counts. The chain links TRBV5-1 to TRBJ2-7; D remains unclear. V lost 2 bases and J lost 0, with 6 bases in between. CDR3 length: 13 amino acids. Per germline, CDR1 SGHRS and CDR2 YFSETQ. Written as DNA, the CDR3 is TGCGCCAGCAGCTTCAGGAGCTCCTACGAGCAGTACTTC. Translated: CASSFRSSYEQYF.

This clonotype was counted only a few times. The J gene is TRBJ1-1, the V gene TRBV18, with D possibly being TRBD1 (6 bases). The germline V and J ends were trimmed by 2 bases and 1 base, with 14 bases remaining between them. This CDR3 contains 16 residues. The germline CDR1 and CDR2 sequences are KGHSH and LQKENI. CDR3 amino acids: CASSPSKGEGNTEAFF. The CDR3 nucleotides are TGTGCCAGCTCACCAAGCAAGGGGGAGGGGAACACTGAAGCTTTCTTT.

This clonotype was recorded at least ten times. This chain uses TRBV20-1 with TRBJ2-7, with D perhaps TRBD1 or TRBD2 (5 bases each). The CDR3 covers 15 residues. The V and J ends lost 3 bases and 4 bases respectively, with 19 bases between them. In germline, CDR1 is DFQATT, CDR2 SNEGSKA (reference sequence). This chain's CDR3 is CSARGESGNRYEQYF. The CDR3 region has the DNA TGCAGTGCTAGGGGGGAATCAGGGAATCGTTACGAGCAGTACTTC.

V usage is TRBV14 and J usage is TRBJ2-1; D is tentatively TRBD1 or TRBD2 (5 bases each). Trimming pared 1 base from V and 4 bases from J, leaving 17 bases between. The CDR3 loop spans 17 amino acids. Germline loops: CDR1 SGHDN, CDR2 FVKESK. CDR3 sequence reads: CASSQAYSPGPYNEQFF. The CDR3 DNA reads TGTGCCAGCAGCCAAGCATATAGCCCGGGGCCATACAATGAGCAGTTCTTC.

This clonotype was found a few times. The chain links TRBV15 to TRBJ1-3; possible D gene TRBD1, 5 bases. Trimming stripped 0 bases from V and 2 bases from J, with 11 bases between. CDR3 size: 16 residues. In germline, CDR1 is LNHNV, CDR2 YYDKDF (reference sequence). CDR3 sequence (DNA): TGTGCCACCAGCAGAGATCGGGGGTTGGCTGGAAACACCATATATTTT. This sequence encodes CATSRDRGLAGNTIYF.

The V gene is TRBV6-2 or TRBV6-3, the J gene TRBJ2-7; no firm D call. V lost 6 bases and J 2 bases, leaving 8 bases between the germline ends. Germline V CDR1 and CDR2: MNHEY, SVGEGT. This CDR3 has 12 residues. The CDR3 spells CASRYDAYEQYF. The DNA of the CDR3 is TGTGCCAGCAGATATGATGCCTACGAGCAGTACTTC.